This T cell receptor beta chain is drawn from a study of radiotherapy plus CTLA-4 blockade in lung cancer. General study points: In blood, after radiotherapy plus ipilimumab, tumor-derived TCR clones expanded.

Germline V gives CDR1 SQVTM, CDR2 ANQGSEA. The CDR3 is made up of 13 amino acids. The germline V and J ends were trimmed by 6 bases and 6 bases, with 17 bases remaining between them. Those patients who had chemo-refractory metastatic non-small-cell lung cancer were given focal radiation along with CTLA-4 blockade through ipilimumab. Concerning this clone itself: What it recognizes is unknown.

Clones were read by immunoSEQ multiplex PCR, and TCRdb kept only the in-frame ones, dropping some. This sample has some 66,000 clones; approximately 82% occur once, and the top ten carry approximately 4.1%. This specimen consisted of peripheral blood, obtained from a patient treated with radiotherapy plus ipilimumab. The rearrangement links TRBV29-1 to TRBJ1-1; tentative D call: TRBD1 (6 bases). The receptor's source is a human donor with non-small cell lung cancer who had a partial response to radiotherapy plus ipilimumab. The CDR3 coding sequence is TGCAGCGTAGGAAGATACAGGGTCTCTGAAGCTTTCTTT. It is translated as CSVGRYRVSEAFF.